This TCR beta chain appears in the sequencing data of a study of shared clonotypes between healthy human individuals. Study summary: Three CD4 naive, three CD4 memory, two CD8 naive and one CD8 memory plate were used per donor.

An even split of each subset's genomic DNA across several immunoSEQ plates was performed. Repertoires were generated with immunoSEQ multiplex PCR, while TCRdb's copy carries only in-frame clones and drops some. The sample carries 2,100,000 or so clones, approximately 94% recorded once. Donors were healthy HIV-negative adults without recent acute infections or vaccinations. The germline CDR1 and CDR2 sequences are SGHNT and YYREEE (reference sequence). V lost 4 bases and J 1 base, leaving 8 bases between the germline ends. This CDR3 spans 13 amino acids. To note about this clone: The sample contains more than one DNA sequence encoding this CDR3.

The sequenced sample consisted of naive CD4+ T cells sorted from blood. Subset of the sample: CD45RA+ positively selected. The sequence came from a man between 18 and 29 years old in good health. The chain joins TRBV5-4 to TRBJ1-1; unclear D gene. The chain's CDR3 is CASSLRENTEAFF. The CDR3 DNA is TGTGCCAGCAGCCTCCGGGAGAACACTGAAGCTTTCTTT.